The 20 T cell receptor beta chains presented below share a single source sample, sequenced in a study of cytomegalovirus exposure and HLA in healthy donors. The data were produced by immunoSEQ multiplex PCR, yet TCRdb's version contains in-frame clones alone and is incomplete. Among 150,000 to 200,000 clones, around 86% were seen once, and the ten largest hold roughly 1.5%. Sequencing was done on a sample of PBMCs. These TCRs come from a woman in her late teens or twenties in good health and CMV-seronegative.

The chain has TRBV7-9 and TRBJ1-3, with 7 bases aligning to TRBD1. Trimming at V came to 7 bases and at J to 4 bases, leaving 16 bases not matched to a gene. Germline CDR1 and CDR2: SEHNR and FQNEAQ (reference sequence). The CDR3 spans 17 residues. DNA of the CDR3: TGTGCCAGCACCATTCCGGGACAGTTGATACTCGGAAACACCATATATTTT. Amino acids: CASTIPGQLILGNTIYF.

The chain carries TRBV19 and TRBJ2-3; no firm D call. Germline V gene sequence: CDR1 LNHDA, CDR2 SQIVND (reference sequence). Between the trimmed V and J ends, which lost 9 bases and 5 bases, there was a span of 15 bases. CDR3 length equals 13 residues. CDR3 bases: TGTGCCAGCAAACAATACGATAAAGATACGCAGTATTTT. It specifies CASKQYDKDTQYF.

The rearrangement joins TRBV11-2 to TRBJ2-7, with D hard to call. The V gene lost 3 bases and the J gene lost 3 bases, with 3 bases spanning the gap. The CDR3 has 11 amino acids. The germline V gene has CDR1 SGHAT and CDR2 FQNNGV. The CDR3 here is CASSFRYEQYF. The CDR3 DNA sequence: TGTGCCAGCAGCTTTCGCTACGAGCAGTACTTC.

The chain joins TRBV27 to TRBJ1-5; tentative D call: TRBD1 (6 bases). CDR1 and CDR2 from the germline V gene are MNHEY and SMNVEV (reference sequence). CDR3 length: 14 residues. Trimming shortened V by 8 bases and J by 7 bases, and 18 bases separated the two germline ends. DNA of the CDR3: TGTGCCAGCGCTGGCGTAGGGGGGGAGCAGCCCCAGCATTTT. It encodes CASAGVGGEQPQHF.

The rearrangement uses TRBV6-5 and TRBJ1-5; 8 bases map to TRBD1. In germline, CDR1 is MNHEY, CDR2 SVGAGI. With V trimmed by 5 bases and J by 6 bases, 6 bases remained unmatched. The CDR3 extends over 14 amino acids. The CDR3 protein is CASSAGGSGQPQHF. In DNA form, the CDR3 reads TGTGCCAGCAGTGCAGGGGGCTCGGGTCAGCCCCAGCATTTT.

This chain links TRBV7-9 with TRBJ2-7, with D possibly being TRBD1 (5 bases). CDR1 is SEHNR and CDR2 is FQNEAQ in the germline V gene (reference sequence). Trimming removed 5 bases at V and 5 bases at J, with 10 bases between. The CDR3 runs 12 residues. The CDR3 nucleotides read TGTGCCAGCAGCCGCGACAGAGACGAGCAGTACTTC. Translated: CASSRDRDEQYF.

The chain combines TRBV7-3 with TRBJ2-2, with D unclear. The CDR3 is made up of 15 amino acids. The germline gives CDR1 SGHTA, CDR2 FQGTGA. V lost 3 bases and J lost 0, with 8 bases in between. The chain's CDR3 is CASSFNQANTGELFF. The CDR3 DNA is TGTGCCAGCAGCTTCAACCAGGCGAACACCGGGGAGCTGTTTTTT.

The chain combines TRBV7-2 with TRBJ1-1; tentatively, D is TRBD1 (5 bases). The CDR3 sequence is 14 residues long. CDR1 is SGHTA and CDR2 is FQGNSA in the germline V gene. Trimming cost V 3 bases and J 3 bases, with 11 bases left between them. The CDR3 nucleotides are TGTGCCAGCAGCTTCCCTGGGGGGTACACTGAAGCTTTCTTT. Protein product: CASSFPGGYTEAFF.

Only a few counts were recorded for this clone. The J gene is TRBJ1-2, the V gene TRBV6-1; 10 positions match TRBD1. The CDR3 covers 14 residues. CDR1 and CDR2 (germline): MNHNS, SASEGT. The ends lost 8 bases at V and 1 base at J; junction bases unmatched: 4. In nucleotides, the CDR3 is TGTGCCAGCCGACGGGACAGGGGTAACTATGGCTACACCTTC. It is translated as CASRRDRGNYGYTF.

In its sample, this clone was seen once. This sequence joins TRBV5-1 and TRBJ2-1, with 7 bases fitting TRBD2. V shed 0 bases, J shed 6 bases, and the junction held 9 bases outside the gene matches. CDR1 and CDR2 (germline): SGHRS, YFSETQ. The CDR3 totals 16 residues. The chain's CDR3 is CASSLAASGMSNEQFF. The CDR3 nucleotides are TGCGCCAGCAGCTTGGCCGCTAGCGGTATGAGCAATGAGCAGTTCTTC. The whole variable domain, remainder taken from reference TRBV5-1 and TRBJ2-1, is KAGVTQTPRYLIKTRGQQVTLSCSPISGHRSVSWYQQTPGQGLQFLFEYFSETQRNKGNFPGRFSGRQFSNSRSEMNVSTLELGDSALYLCASSLAASGMSNEQFFGPGTRLTVL.

The CDR3 loop reads CASSLTEIRGSGNTIYF. The CDR3 nucleotides read TGTGCCAGCAGCTTAACCGAAATCAGGGGCTCTGGAAACACCATATATTTT. The chain uses TRBV7-9 and TRBJ1-3; TRBD1 might be the D (6 bases). CDR3 length equals 17 residues. In germline, CDR1 is SEHNR, CDR2 FQNEAQ (reference sequence). Between the trimmed V and J ends, which lost 2 bases and 0 bases, there was a span of 14 bases.

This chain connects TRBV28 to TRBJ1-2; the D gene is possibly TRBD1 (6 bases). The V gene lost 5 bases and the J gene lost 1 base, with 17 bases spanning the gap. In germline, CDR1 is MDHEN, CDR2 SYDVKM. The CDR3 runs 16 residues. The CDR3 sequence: CASSPGGAGDNYGYTF. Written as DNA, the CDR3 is TGTGCCAGCAGTCCTGGGGGAGCAGGGGATAACTATGGCTACACCTTC.

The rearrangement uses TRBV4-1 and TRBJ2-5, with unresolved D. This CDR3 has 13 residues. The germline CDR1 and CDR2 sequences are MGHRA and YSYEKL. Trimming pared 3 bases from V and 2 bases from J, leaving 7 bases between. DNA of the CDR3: TGCGCCAGCAGCCAGAGTGTACAAGAGACCCAGTACTTC. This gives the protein CASSQSVQETQYF.

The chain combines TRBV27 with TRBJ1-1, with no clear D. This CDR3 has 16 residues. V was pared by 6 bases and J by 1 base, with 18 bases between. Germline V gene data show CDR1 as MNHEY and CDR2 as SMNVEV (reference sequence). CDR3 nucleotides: TGTGCCAGCAGATCTATACGGGGAAGAGGGAACACTGAAGCTTTCTTT. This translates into CASRSIRGRGNTEAFF.

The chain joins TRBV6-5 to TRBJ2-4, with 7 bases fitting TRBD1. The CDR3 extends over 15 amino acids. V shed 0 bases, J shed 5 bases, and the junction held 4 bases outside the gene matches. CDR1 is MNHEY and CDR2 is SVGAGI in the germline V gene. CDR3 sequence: CASSYSGGTENIQYF. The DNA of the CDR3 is TGTGCCAGCAGTTACTCGGGTGGGACAGAAAACATTCAGTACTTC.

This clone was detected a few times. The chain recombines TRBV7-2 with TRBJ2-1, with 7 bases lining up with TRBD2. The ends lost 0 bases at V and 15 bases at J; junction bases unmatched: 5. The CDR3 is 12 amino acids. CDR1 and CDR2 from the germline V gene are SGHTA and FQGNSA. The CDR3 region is CASSLALGLPFF. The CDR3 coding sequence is TGTGCCAGCAGCTTAGCGCTGGGACTACCGTTCTTC. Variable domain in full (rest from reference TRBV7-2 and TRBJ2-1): GAGVSQSPSNKVTEKGKDVELRCDPISGHTALYWYRQSLGQGLEFLIYFQGNSAPDKSGLPSDRFSAERTGGSVSTLTIQRTQQEDSAVYLCASSLALGLPFFGPGTRLTVL.

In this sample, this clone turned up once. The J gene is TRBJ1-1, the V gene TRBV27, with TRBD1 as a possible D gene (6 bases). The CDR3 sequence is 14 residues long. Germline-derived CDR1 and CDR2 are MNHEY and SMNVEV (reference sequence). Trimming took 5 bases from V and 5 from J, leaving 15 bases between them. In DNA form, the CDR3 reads TGTGCCAGCAGTGTACAGCTGAGGGGGACTGAAGCTTTCTTT. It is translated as CASSVQLRGTEAFF.

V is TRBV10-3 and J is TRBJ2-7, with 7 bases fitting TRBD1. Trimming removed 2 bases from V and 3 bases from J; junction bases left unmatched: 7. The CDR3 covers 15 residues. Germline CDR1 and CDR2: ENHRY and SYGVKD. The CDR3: CAISEPGQEIYEQYF. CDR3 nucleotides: TGTGCCATCAGTGAGCCTGGACAGGAGATCTACGAGCAGTACTTC.

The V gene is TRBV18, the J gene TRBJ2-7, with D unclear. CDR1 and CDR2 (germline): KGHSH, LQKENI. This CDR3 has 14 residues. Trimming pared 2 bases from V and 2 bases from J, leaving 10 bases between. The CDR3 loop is CASSPMSKPYEQYF. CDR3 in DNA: TGTGCCAGCTCACCAATGAGTAAACCCTACGAGCAGTACTTC.

CDR3 nucleotides: TGTGCCAGCAGCTTAGTTCAGGGGCGAGGGATAGCTTTCTTT. It encodes CASSLVQGRGIAFF. The chain uses TRBV7-8 and TRBJ1-1; TRBD1 might be the D (6 bases). The germline V and J ends were trimmed by 1 base and 10 bases, with 16 bases remaining between them. This CDR3 contains 14 residues. Germline CDR1 reads SGHVS; CDR2 reads FQNEAQ.